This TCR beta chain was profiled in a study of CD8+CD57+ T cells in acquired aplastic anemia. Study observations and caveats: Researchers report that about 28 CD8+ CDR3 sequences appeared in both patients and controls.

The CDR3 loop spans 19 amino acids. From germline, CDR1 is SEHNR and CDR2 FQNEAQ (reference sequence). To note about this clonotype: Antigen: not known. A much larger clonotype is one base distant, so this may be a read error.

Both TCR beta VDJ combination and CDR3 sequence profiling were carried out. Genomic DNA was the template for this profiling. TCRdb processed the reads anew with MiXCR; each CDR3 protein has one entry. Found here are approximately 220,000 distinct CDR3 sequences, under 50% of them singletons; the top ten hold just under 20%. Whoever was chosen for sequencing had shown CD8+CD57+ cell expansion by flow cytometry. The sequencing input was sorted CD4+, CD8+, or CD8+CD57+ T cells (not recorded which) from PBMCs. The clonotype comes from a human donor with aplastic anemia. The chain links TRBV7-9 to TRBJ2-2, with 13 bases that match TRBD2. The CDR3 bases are TGCGCCAGCAGCTTGGCCAGACTAGCGGGGGGACTTAACACCGGGGAGCTGTTTTTT. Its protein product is CASSLARLAGGLNTGELFF.